This entry lists 25 T cell receptor beta chains sequenced from one sample in a study of OX40 agonist ivuxolimab in advanced cancers. Data came from immunoSEQ multiplex PCR; TCRdb stores just in-frame clones and leaves some out. The profile shows about 51,000 clones, less than 90% of them singletons. The sequencing here drew on CD4+ or CD8+ T cells sorted from blood, taken in a trial of the OX40 agonist ivuxolimab. The receptor source for this set is an adult with an advanced solid tumor such as melanoma, head and neck, liver or kidney cancer.

J is TRBJ2-7 and V is TRBV5-4, with 8 bases fitting TRBD1. J lost 5 bases, V lost 2 bases, and 12 bases had no gene match. The CDR3 runs to 16 residues. In germline, CDR1 is SGHNT, CDR2 YYREEE (reference sequence). The CDR3 nucleotides read TGTGCCAGCAGCTTTTTTCGGGCAGGGGGCTTGAACGAGCAGTACTTC. Translating it yields CASSFFRAGGLNEQYF. The complete variable domain, with remaining parts taken from reference TRBV5-4 and TRBJ2-7, reads ETGVTQSPTHLIKTRGQQVTLRCSSQSGHNTVSWYQQALGQGPQFIFQYYREEENGRGNFPPRFSGLQFPNYSSELNVNALELDDSALYLCASSFFRAGGLNEQYFGPGTRLTVT.

The V and J genes are TRBV5-4 and TRBJ1-1, with D hard to call. The CDR3 sequence is 14 residues long. Germline CDR1 is SGHNT and CDR2 is YYREEE (reference sequence). The V and J ends lost 5 bases and 5 bases respectively, with 16 bases between them. The CDR3 DNA reads as TGTGCCAGCAGAGCGGGGAATGGGCCGACTGAAGCTTTCTTT. This translates into CASRAGNGPTEAFF.

A few counts support this clone. The chain couples TRBV27 to TRBJ1-5; 7 positions match TRBD1. The CDR3 is 14 residues long. Germline V lookup: CDR1 MNHEY, CDR2 SMNVEV (reference sequence). With V trimmed by 6 bases and J by 4 bases, 6 bases remained unmatched. DNA for the CDR3: TGTGCCAGCAGGCCCGGGACAGCTAATCAGCCCCAGCATTTT. This translates into CASRPGTANQPQHF.

The chain joins TRBV19 to TRBJ1-6; D is ambiguous. Germline V lookup: CDR1 LNHDA, CDR2 SQIVND (reference sequence). V was pared by 6 bases and J by 7 bases, with 10 bases between. The CDR3 is 13 residues long. CDR3 sequence reads: CASREGWNSPLHF. CDR3 bases: TGTGCCAGTAGGGAGGGCTGGAATTCACCCCTCCACTTT.

V is TRBV28 and J is TRBJ1-5; weak D call: TRBD1 (5 bases). Germline CDR1 MDHEN, CDR2 SYDVKM. The CDR3 has 16 residues. V dropped 1 base and J dropped 1 base, with 11 bases sitting between them. CDR3 sequence (DNA): TGTGCCAGCAGTTTATTGAAGGGGCCCAGCAATCAGCCCCAGCATTTT. Translating it yields CASSLLKGPSNQPQHF. Full variable domain (missing parts from reference TRBV28 and TRBJ1-5): DVKVTQSSRYLVKRTGEKVFLECVQDMDHENMFWYRQDPGLGLRLIYFSYDVKMKEKGDIPEGYSVSREKKERFSLILESASTNQTSMYLCASSLLKGPSNQPQHFGDGTRLSIL.

The chain has TRBV6-5 and TRBJ2-1, with no clear D. V was trimmed by 0 bases and J by 5 bases, leaving 11 bases between them. The CDR3 sequence is 15 residues long. The germline V gene encodes CDR1 MNHEY and CDR2 SVGAGI. CDR3 nucleotide sequence: TGTGCCAGCAGTTACTCATCTCTGGGGAACAATGAGCAGTTCTTC. Translating it yields CASSYSSLGNNEQFF.

Concerning this clone: The same CDR3 is also encoded by other DNA sequences in this sample. This sequence joins TRBV5-1 and TRBJ2-1; 7 bases are shared with TRBD1. J lost 3 bases, V lost 4 bases, and 4 bases had no gene match. CDR3 size: 14 residues. Looked up from germline, CDR1 is SGHRS and CDR2 is YFSETQ. The CDR3 DNA follows: TGCGCCAGCAGCAGCGCAGGGGGCTACAATGAGCAGTTCTTC. Protein product: CASSSAGGYNEQFF.

This clone was picked up a small number of times. J is TRBJ1-1 and V is TRBV6-5; D uncertain. V lost 2 bases and J 0 bases, leaving 10 bases between the germline ends. Germline loops: CDR1 MNHEY, CDR2 SVGAGI. This CDR3 is built from 15 residues. The CDR3 loop reads CASSYDTLMNTEAFF. CDR3 DNA: TGTGCCAGCAGTTACGACACTCTTATGAACACTGAAGCTTTCTTT.

This clone is medium-sized in the sample. This rearrangement joins TRBV6-4 to TRBJ2-1, with D possibly TRBD1 on 6 matching bases. The CDR3 is made up of 13 amino acids. Germline assignment: CDR1 MRHNA and CDR2 SNTAGT. V shed 5 bases and J shed 5 bases, with 10 bases lying between them. The CDR3 DNA sequence: TGTGCCAGCAGTTTGGACAGCAACAATGAGCAGTTCTTC. Amino acids: CASSLDSNNEQFF.

This chain connects TRBV7-3 to TRBJ1-1; D unresolved. Deletions cut 5 bases from V and 6 bases from J, with 19 bases between. This CDR3 contains 15 residues. Germline V gene data show CDR1 as SGHTA and CDR2 as FQGTGA. The CDR3 spells CASSPLEGSGAEAFF. CDR3 sequence (DNA): TGTGCCAGCAGCCCCCTCGAGGGCTCTGGTGCTGAAGCTTTCTTT.

This chain connects TRBV7-3 to TRBJ1-3; unclear D gene. CDR1 and CDR2 (germline): SGHTA, FQGTGA. This CDR3 is 18 amino acids long. V was shortened by 4 bases and J by 0 bases, with 19 bases between the two germline ends. CDR3: CASSSTPTAFLSGNTIYF. CDR3 DNA sequence: TGTGCCAGCAGCTCCACCCCGACCGCGTTTCTCTCTGGAAACACCATATATTTT.

The rearrangement joins TRBV4-1 to TRBJ2-7, with 9 bases aligning to TRBD1. V was pared by 8 bases and J by 5 bases, with 4 bases of the junction left unmatched. The germline V gene encodes CDR1 MGHRA and CDR2 YSYEKL. The CDR3 is 12 amino acids. CDR3 amino acids: CASGQGTDEQYF. In DNA form, the CDR3 reads TGCGCCAGCGGACAGGGGACTGACGAGCAGTACTTC.

The CDR3 region has the DNA TGTGCCAGCTCCGGTAATGAGCAGTTCTTC. This sequence encodes CASSGNEQFF. The V and J genes are TRBV5-5 and TRBJ2-1, with D unresolved. V lost 7 bases and J 7 bases, leaving 6 bases between the germline ends. This CDR3 has 10 residues. Per the germline V gene, CDR1 is SGHKS and CDR2 is YYEKEE (reference sequence).

The chain uses TRBV29-1 and TRBJ2-3; D gene uncertain. The CDR3 runs to 15 residues. V lost 0 bases and J lost 6, with 16 bases in between. The germline CDR1 and CDR2 sequences are SQVTM and ANQGSEA. CDR3 coding DNA: TGCAGCGTTGAAGATCTAGGCAGCAAAGGGGATACGCAGTATTTT. This gives the protein CSVEDLGSKGDTQYF.

V is TRBV6-5 and J is TRBJ2-7; D is unresolved. The germline CDR1 and CDR2 sequences are MNHEY and SVGAGI. V was shortened by 5 bases and J by 3 bases, with 14 bases between the two germline ends. The CDR3 consists of 14 residues. The CDR3 sequence: CASSTAPTFYEQYF. The CDR3 region has the DNA TGTGCCAGCAGTACAGCCCCTACTTTCTACGAGCAGTACTTC.

This clone was recorded only once. This rearrangement joins TRBV5-1 to TRBJ1-1; 10 bases align to TRBD1. This CDR3 is built from 17 residues. Trimming took 5 bases from V and 4 from J; bases not matched to a gene: 14. Per the germline V gene, CDR1 is SGHRS and CDR2 is YFSETQ. The CDR3 DNA sequence: TGCGCCAGCAGTCCTCGGGACAGGGGCCTTTTGGGCACTGAAGCTTTCTTT. Translating it yields CASSPRDRGLLGTEAFF.

This clone has only a few counts. This chain uses TRBV28 with TRBJ1-1; D call uncertain. The CDR3 has 14 residues. Trimming left V 8 bases short and J 3 bases short, with 16 bases between. Germline V gene lookup returns CDR1 MDHEN and CDR2 SYDVKM. For the CDR3, the DNA is TGTGCCAGCCGCTGGGCGGGGATGGACACTGAAGCTTTCTTT. It specifies CASRWAGMDTEAFF. Full variable domain (missing parts from reference TRBV28 and TRBJ1-1): DVKVTQSSRYLVKRTGEKVFLECVQDMDHENMFWYRQDPGLGLRLIYFSYDVKMKEKGDIPEGYSVSREKKERFSLILESASTNQTSMYLCASRWAGMDTEAFFGQGTRLTVV.

The chain carries TRBV9 and TRBJ2-6; the D is unclear. V was clipped by 3 bases and J by 3 bases, with 7 bases between them. The CDR3 covers 14 residues. CDR1 SGDLS and CDR2 YYNGEE come from the germline V gene. The CDR3 region is CASSAPGGANVLTF. CDR3 sequence (DNA): TGTGCCAGCAGCGCCCCCGGTGGGGCCAACGTCCTGACTTTC.

This chain joins TRBV9 and TRBJ1-5; TRBD1 is a possible D gene (6 bases). Germline CDR1 SGDLS, CDR2 YYNGEE. This CDR3 is 14 amino acids long. V shed 3 bases and J shed 2 bases, with 9 bases lying between them. The CDR3, as DNA: TGTGCCAGCAGCGCCGGGGGCGGCAATCAGCCCCAGCATTTT. Translated: CASSAGGGNQPQHF.

J is TRBJ2-2 and V is TRBV7-8, with TRBD2 identical over 9 bases. The germline V gene encodes CDR1 SGHVS and CDR2 FQNEAQ. V trimming: 3 bases; J trimming: 6 bases; junction bases outside the gene matches: 11. The CDR3 covers 17 residues. In nucleotides, the CDR3 is TGTGCCAGCAGCTTCCCGGGACTAGCTTTTCACGCCGGGGAGCTGTTTTTT. Its translation: CASSFPGLAFHAGELFF.

V is TRBV20-1 and J is TRBJ1-1; no reliable D call. V lost 4 bases and J 5 bases, leaving 8 bases between the germline ends. The CDR3 contains 11 residues. Germline V lookup: CDR1 DFQATT, CDR2 SNEGSKA (reference sequence). The CDR3 region is CSAKWGTEAFF. DNA for the CDR3: TGCAGTGCTAAGTGGGGAACTGAAGCTTTCTTT.

The rearrangement uses TRBV11-2 and TRBJ1-1; 7 bases agree with TRBD1. The CDR3 has 16 residues. Germline assignment: CDR1 SGHAT and CDR2 FQNNGV. The J segment lost 2 bases and the V segment lost 6 bases, leaving 12 bases of the junction unmatched. The CDR3 sequence is CASRAQWTGPNTEAFF. The CDR3 DNA reads as TGTGCCAGCAGAGCTCAGTGGACAGGCCCAAACACTGAAGCTTTCTTT.

The chain combines TRBV7-3 with TRBJ2-6; 10 bases map to TRBD1. This CDR3 comprises 16 residues. Looked up from germline, CDR1 is SGHTA and CDR2 is FQGTGA. V lost 6 bases, J lost 2 bases, and 4 bases stayed unmatched. This CDR3 reads CASSPTGGAGANVLTF. The CDR3 DNA follows: TGTGCCAGCAGTCCGACAGGGGGCGCTGGGGCCAACGTCCTGACTTTC. Full variable domain (missing parts from reference TRBV7-3 and TRBJ2-6): GAGVSQTPSNKVTEKGKYVELRCDPISGHTALYWYRQSLGQGPEFLIYFQGTGAADDSGLPNDRFFAVRPEGSVSTLKIQRTERGDSAVYLCASSPTGGAGANVLTFGAGSRLTVL.

V gene TRBV7-9 combines with J gene TRBJ2-7; a weak D match, TRBD1 (5 bases). Germline CDR1 is SEHNR and CDR2 is FQNEAQ (reference sequence). V was shortened by 1 base and J by 3 bases, with 10 bases between the two germline ends. The CDR3 length is 14 residues. The CDR3 DNA reads TGTGCCAGCAGCTTAGTAGGGGAACTCTACGAGCAGTACTTC. Translating gives CASSLVGELYEQYF.

The chain carries TRBV27 and TRBJ1-1, with 11 positions matching TRBD1. J lost 7 bases, V lost 6 bases, and 7 bases had no gene match. Germline CDR1 is MNHEY and CDR2 is SMNVEV (reference sequence). The CDR3 loop spans 14 amino acids. CDR3 in amino acids: CASSLGQGAGEAFF. The CDR3 region has the DNA TGTGCCAGCAGCCTCGGACAGGGGGCTGGTGAAGCTTTCTTT.